Listed below are T cell receptor beta chains from one sample, sequenced in a study of CD8+ T cells in alopecia areata. TCRdb's copy holds only in-frame clones and misses some; the assay was immunoSEQ multiplex PCR. The sample holds over 85,000 clones; 35% to 50% are singletons and the top ten take 0.79%. The sample was CD4+ T cells sorted from blood. The receptors were gathered from a human donor with alopecia areata. Both conserved end residues are part of each CDR3.

J | V | CDR3
TRBJ2-3 | TRBV2 | CASSDLREGSTDTQYF
TRBJ1-1 | TRBV5-1 | CASSLGTAGTEAFF
TRBJ2-3 | TRBV29-1 | CSVGLFTDTQYF
TRBJ2-5 | TRBV29-1 | CSAAGTIQETQYF
TRBJ2-3 | TRBV2 | CASSPRGQGTDTQYF
TRBJ2-7 | TRBV29-1 | CSVTDSYSDEQYF
TRBJ1-1 | TRBV28 | CASSFENTEAFF
TRBJ2-1 | TRBV18 | CASSPRSSGSSYNEQFF
TRBJ1-6 | TRBV28 | CASSLEWSPLHF
TRBJ2-3 | TRBV29-1 | CSVTRDFFSTDTQYF
TRBJ2-1 | TRBV6-6 | CASTIPGAYNEQFF
TRBJ1-4 | TRBV29-1 | CSVTGDLTNEKLFF
TRBJ2-3 | TRBV4-1 | CASSQPTRTDTQYF
TRBJ2-7 | TRBV10-3 | CAIRGSGGANEQYF
TRBJ2-5 | TRBV29-1 | CSVGSGAQLQTQYF
TRBJ2-7 | TRBV18 | CASSPRAGDEVQYF
TRBJ2-3 | TRBV29-1 | CSVEGTREDQTDTQYF
TRBJ1-5 | TRBV18 | CASSPGAGNQPQHF
TRBJ2-7 | TRBV28 | CASSFRRAVYEQYF